The clone carrying this T cell receptor (beta chain) occurred a few times. The source of the sample is a study of blood T cells in healthy people across ages. Germline-derived CDR1 and CDR2 are SGHKS and YYEKEE (reference sequence). CDR3 length: 16 amino acids. The ends were cut back, 4 bases at V and 4 bases at J, with 15 bases in the middle. There were at least 5 micrograms of total RNA extracted from every sample. Alongside a J-beta primer mix, a sample-barcoded 5' primer served in a second PCR lasting 7 to 11 cycles. TCRdb recomputed calls from the 5' RACE reads with MiXCR, one row per CDR3 protein. The profile shows 750,000 to 950,000 distinct CDR3 sequences, around 25% of them singletons. The same sample was also studied in work on T cells of mothers and their children.

This chain joins TRBV5-5 and TRBJ1-6; the D gene is possibly TRBD1 (6 bases). This TCR was sampled from a boy younger than 18 in good health. Specimen: blood. Here the CDR3 DNA reads TGTGCCAGCAGCCCGGGGGCAGGAGCGTATAATTCACCCCTCCACTTT. It encodes CASSPGAGAYNSPLHF.